This T cell receptor beta chain is from a study of blood T cell repertoires in COVID-19. Original processing methods: Reference gene primer amplification in the assay estimated nucleated cell counts. Assay: immunoSEQ multiplex PCR; the TCRdb copy retains only in-frame clones and omits some. Clonal size and the V and J genes are those of that table, whereas D and trimming came from the DNA. In the table there are about 230,000 clones, approximately 88% of which are singletons. Trimming took 7 bases from V and 0 from J, leaving 10 bases between them. Germline values: CDR1 SGHAT, CDR2 FQNNGV. This CDR3 has 13 amino acids. The study drew participants aged about 18 to 95 years from 24 US areas. Clinical histories supplied by participants themselves formed the basis of cohort assignment. Participants classified as exposed had met a COVID-19 case within 2 weeks before study entry.

The V and J genes are TRBV11-2 and TRBJ2-7; no definite D call. This receptor was taken from a woman in her twenties or thirties who had been exposed to COVID-19. Sequencing was carried out using PBMCs or T cells enriched from blood (not recorded which). The CDR3 DNA is TGTGCCAGCAAAGAGAGCAACTCCTACGAGCAGTACTTC. Translating it yields CASKESNSYEQYF.